This TCR beta chain was identified during a study of cytomegalovirus exposure and HLA in healthy donors. Study overall: The 95 to 150 validation repertoires, a later analysis reported, used the same platform as the 666 first-cohort repertoires.

Profiling relied on immunoSEQ multiplex PCR, and the TCRdb table lists in-frame clones only, not all of them. The table records roughly 190,000 clones, around nine tenths of them present only once. With regard to this clone: Its target is unknown.

V shed 4 bases and J shed 10 bases, with 7 bases lying between them. Germline values: CDR1 LGHNA, CDR2 YSLEER. The CDR3 sequence is 11 residues long. Notes on the study in general: The study designated over 150 TCR beta chains cytomegalovirus-associated.

The chain recombines TRBV4-3 with TRBJ1-4; no reliable D call. The sequencing input was PBMCs. This receptor was obtained from a man younger than 45 in good health and CMV-seropositive. CDR3 sequence (DNA): TGCGCCAGCAGCCGACAAGGAAAACTGTTTTTT. Translated: CASSRQGKLFF.